These 29 T cell receptor beta chains were all obtained from the same sample, sequenced in a study of T cell changes during pregnancy in multiple sclerosis. Produced via immunoSEQ multiplex PCR; TCRdb's table is partial and in-frame only. The sample records some 52,000 clones, 80% to 95% being singletons. The source was CD4+ T cells from peripheral blood mononuclear cells, collected in the third trimester of pregnancy. Receptors were obtained from a female donor with multiple sclerosis, enrolled in a pregnancy study.

The genes are TRBV7-3 and TRBJ1-2, with D perhaps TRBD1 (5 bases). V was clipped by 5 bases and J by 4 bases, with 20 bases between them. Germline CDR1 reads SGHTA; CDR2 reads FQGTGA. This CDR3 has 16 residues. Here the CDR3 DNA reads TGTGCCAGCAGCCTTACGAGGACCGACGGGGGCTATGGCTACACCTTC. It yields the protein CASSLTRTDGGYGYTF. Looking up the rest from reference TRBV7-3 and TRBJ1-2 gives the full variable domain: GAGVSQTPSNKVTEKGKYVELRCDPISGHTALYWYRQSLGQGPEFLIYFQGTGAADDSGLPNDRFFAVRPEGSVSTLKIQRTERGDSAVYLCASSLTRTDGGYGYTFGSGTRLTVV.

The chain is built from TRBV11-2 and TRBJ1-1; TRBD1 is a possible D gene (6 bases). The CDR3 consists of 14 residues. The germline V gene encodes CDR1 SGHAT and CDR2 FQNNGV. Trimming took 4 bases from V and 1 from J, leaving 10 bases between them. Written as DNA, the CDR3 is TGTGCCAGCAGCTCGCTGGACAGGAACACTGAAGCTTTCTTT. Residues: CASSSLDRNTEAFF.

The gene calls are TRBV6-5 and TRBJ2-3; 10 bases are shared with TRBD1. The CDR3 consists of 14 residues. Germline V gene sequence: CDR1 MNHEY, CDR2 SVGAGI. Unmatched junction bases numbered 6, after V lost 5 bases and J lost 7 bases. CDR3 DNA sequence: TGTGCCAGCAGTACTCGGGACAGGGGACATACGCAGTATTTT. The encoded protein is CASSTRDRGHTQYF.

This clone was seen a single time. The genes are TRBV13 and TRBJ2-7, with 7 bases that match TRBD1. Per germline, CDR1 PRHDT and CDR2 FYEKMQ (reference sequence). This CDR3 contains 15 residues. V was pared by 5 bases and J by 6 bases, with 13 bases of the junction left unmatched. The CDR3 sequence is CASSPPWTGVVEQYF. The CDR3 coding sequence is TGTGCCAGCAGCCCCCCTTGGACAGGAGTGGTCGAGCAGTACTTC.

The rearrangement links TRBV14 to TRBJ1-1; unclear D gene. Trimming cost V 0 bases and J 0 bases, with 8 bases left between them. The CDR3 spans 15 residues. CDR1 and CDR2 (germline): SGHDN, FVKESK. This CDR3 is CASSQETVLNTEAFF. CDR3 DNA: TGTGCCAGCAGCCAAGAAACAGTACTGAACACTGAAGCTTTCTTT.

The rearrangement uses TRBV7-2 and TRBJ2-7; 7 bases line up with TRBD2. The CDR3 has 13 amino acids. Germline V gene data show CDR1 as SGHTA and CDR2 as FQGNSA. The V segment lost 3 bases and the J segment 5 bases; nucleotides outside the gene matches: 4. The CDR3 loop reads CASSLGGFDEQYF. In nucleotides, the CDR3 is TGTGCCAGCAGCTTGGGAGGGTTCGACGAGCAGTACTTC. Full variable domain (rest looked up from reference TRBV7-2 and TRBJ2-7): GAGVSQSPSNKVTEKGKDVELRCDPISGHTALYWYRQSLGQGLEFLIYFQGNSAPDKSGLPSDRFSAERTGGSVSTLTIQRTQQEDSAVYLCASSLGGFDEQYFGPGTRLTVT.

The chain joins TRBV5-6 to TRBJ2-5; 8 bases are shared with TRBD1. The CDR3 is 17 residues long. The junction had 8 bases not matched to a gene; V was cut back by 0 bases and J by 1 base. Germline V gene data show CDR1 as SGHDT and CDR2 as YYEEEE. The CDR3 here is CASSLEGTGKLQETQYF. For the CDR3, the DNA is TGTGCCAGCAGCTTGGAAGGGACAGGAAAGCTCCAAGAGACCCAGTACTTC.

The V gene is TRBV30, the J gene TRBJ1-6; weak D call: TRBD1 (6 bases). This CDR3 region has 12 residues. Germline CDR1 and CDR2: GTSNPN and SVGIG (reference sequence). V lost 3 bases and J 14 bases, leaving 14 bases between the germline ends. The CDR3 protein is CAWSSGARSLHF. CDR3 bases: TGTGCCTGGAGCTCAGGGGCCAGGTCCCTCCACTTT.

This chain links TRBV7-3 with TRBJ2-1; no firm D call. Germline V gene sequence: CDR1 SGHTA, CDR2 FQGTGA. V was shortened by 5 bases and J by 10 bases, with 15 bases between the two germline ends. CDR3 length equals 13 residues. The CDR3 DNA sequence: TGTGCCAGCAGCCCCTCTGTCCGAGAGGAGCAGTTCTTC. Encoded protein: CASSPSVREEQFF.

This sequence joins TRBV7-9 and TRBJ1-5; 7 bases are shared with TRBD1. Losses at the gene ends were 5 bases for V and 4 bases for J; bases not matched to a gene: 11. The V gene's germline CDR1 is SEHNR and CDR2 FQNEAQ (reference sequence). The CDR3 is 16 amino acids. CDR3 in amino acids: CASSVLETGTNQPQHF. The DNA of the CDR3 is TGTGCCAGCAGCGTTTTAGAGACAGGGACAAATCAGCCCCAGCATTTT.

This sequence joins TRBV7-6 and TRBJ2-7, with 7 bases that match TRBD2. J gave up 6 bases and V 2 bases, and 10 bases lay outside the gene matches. CDR3 length: 15 residues. Per the germline V gene, CDR1 is SGHVS and CDR2 is FNYEAQ. The CDR3 bases are TGTGCCAGCAGCTTATTGCGGGACTATTCTGGCGAGCAGTACTTC. Its translation: CASSLLRDYSGEQYF.

This clone has more than one count but fewer than ten. This chain connects TRBV29-1 to TRBJ1-1; TRBD1 agrees at 9 bases. Looked up from germline, CDR1 is SQVTM and CDR2 is ANQGSEA. The CDR3 runs 12 residues. V was clipped by 6 bases and J by 1 base; unmatched bases: 0. CDR3: CSVDRGNTEAFF. The CDR3 DNA follows: TGCAGCGTGGACAGGGGGAACACTGAAGCTTTCTTT.

For the CDR3, the DNA is TGTGCCAGCGGAGCGGGTCAGGTCAATCAGCCCCAGCATTTT. Translated: CASGAGQVNQPQHF. The genes are TRBV6-5 and TRBJ1-5; unclear D gene. Trimming stripped 8 bases from V and 3 bases from J, with 14 bases between. Germline V CDR1 and CDR2: MNHEY, SVGAGI. The CDR3 is 14 residues long.

The chain combines TRBV19 with TRBJ2-3; TRBD2 matches 8 bases. The CDR3 consists of 15 residues. V lost 4 bases to trimming and J lost 4 bases; unmatched junction nucleotides: 7. CDR1 and CDR2 (germline): LNHDA, SQIVND (reference sequence). CDR3 nucleotide sequence: TGTGCCAGTAGTAACGGGGGGGCTGGGGCAGATACGCAGTATTTT. Translated: CASSNGGAGADTQYF.

This sequence joins TRBV11-2 and TRBJ2-7; 12 bases agree with TRBD1. The V gene's germline CDR1 is SGHAT and CDR2 FQNNGV. CDR3 length equals 15 residues. The junction had 6 bases not matched to a gene; V was cut back by 5 bases and J by 4 bases. CDR3 in DNA: TGTGCCAGCAGCCAAGGGACAGGGGGCCAGTACGAGCAGTACTTC. It is translated as CASSQGTGGQYEQYF.

In its sample, this clone was seen once. The chain is built from TRBV30 and TRBJ1-5; weak D call: TRBD1 (5 bases). V was trimmed by 1 base and J by 7 bases, leaving 11 bases between them. CDR3 length: 13 residues. Germline-derived CDR1 and CDR2 are GTSNPN and SVGIG (reference sequence). The CDR3 is CAWSAQGRQPQHF. CDR3 in DNA: TGTGCCTGGAGTGCTCAGGGTCGGCAGCCCCAGCATTTT.

CDR3 in DNA: TGTGCCAGCAGCTCCGGGACAGTTGGCAACGAGCAGTACTTC. This translates into CASSSGTVGNEQYF. J is TRBJ2-7 and V is TRBV5-4, with 7 bases matching TRBD1. CDR1 is SGHNT and CDR2 is YYREEE in the germline V gene (reference sequence). Germline trimming cut 3 bases from V and 5 bases from J; bases unmatched to any gene: 8. There are 14 residues in the CDR3. The variable domain in full, completed from reference TRBV5-4 and TRBJ2-7, reads ETGVTQSPTHLIKTRGQQVTLRCSSQSGHNTVSWYQQALGQGPQFIFQYYREEENGRGNFPPRFSGLQFPNYSSELNVNALELDDSALYLCASSSGTVGNEQYFGPGTRLTVT.

The V gene is TRBV5-6, the J gene TRBJ1-2, with 7 positions matching TRBD1. The V segment lost 4 bases and the J segment 4 bases; nucleotides outside the gene matches: 4. Germline V gives CDR1 SGHDT, CDR2 YYEEEE. The CDR3 contains 13 residues. The CDR3 DNA is TGTGCCAGCAGCGCGGGACAGTTCTATGGCTACACCTTC. It codes for CASSAGQFYGYTF.

This chain connects TRBV29-1 to TRBJ1-1; D remains ambiguous. Germline V gene data show CDR1 as SQVTM and CDR2 as ANQGSEA. The CDR3 extends over 13 amino acids. V lost 4 bases and J 0 bases, leaving 9 bases between the germline ends. CDR3 protein: CSVVRGLNTEAFF. DNA for the CDR3: TGCAGCGTTGTCCGAGGCTTGAACACTGAAGCTTTCTTT.

V gene TRBV5-1 combines with J gene TRBJ2-1; TRBD2 is a possible D gene (6 bases). The germline gives CDR1 SGHRS, CDR2 YFSETQ. This CDR3 has 15 amino acids. V lost 0 bases to trimming and J lost 5 bases, with 12 bases between them. CDR3 sequence reads: CASSLGGRGNNEQFF. The DNA for the CDR3 is TGCGCCAGCAGCTTGGGTGGGCGGGGAAACAATGAGCAGTTCTTC.

This clone was observed a handful of times. The chain links TRBV4-3 to TRBJ1-1; D may be TRBD1 (5 bases). The germline V gene has CDR1 LGHNA and CDR2 YSLEER. The CDR3 length is 13 residues. Trimming pared 4 bases from V and 4 bases from J, leaving 10 bases between. CDR3: CASSRRGGTEAFF. The CDR3 nucleotides read TGCGCCAGCAGCCGGCGGGGCGGCACTGAAGCTTTCTTT.

The J gene is TRBJ1-2, the V gene TRBV18; D gene ambiguous. CDR1 and CDR2 (germline): KGHSH, LQKENI. The CDR3 runs 14 residues. V was cut by 2 bases and J by 0 bases, with 7 bases left in between. CDR3 bases: TGTGCCAGCTCACCATATCCAGCTAACTATGGCTACACCTTC. It is translated as CASSPYPANYGYTF.

This clone appeared a single time. The J gene is TRBJ1-2, the V gene TRBV30; perhaps TRBD1 as D (5 bases). V lost 0 bases and J 8 bases, leaving 19 bases between the germline ends. The CDR3 is 15 residues long. Per germline, CDR1 GTSNPN and CDR2 SVGIG (reference sequence). CDR3 protein: CAWSVRGGAGRGYTF. The CDR3 nucleotides are TGTGCCTGGAGTGTACGGGGCGGGGCAGGCAGGGGCTACACCTTC. The full variable domain, its missing parts supplied by reference TRBV30 and TRBJ1-2, is SQTIHQWPATLVQPVGSPLSLECTVEGTSNPNLYWYRQAAGRGLQLLFYSVGIGQISSEVPQNLSASRPQDRQFILSSKKLLLSDSGFYLCAWSVRGGAGRGYTFGSGTRLTVV.

The chain carries TRBV7-9 and TRBJ1-1, with D tentatively TRBD1 (6 bases). The germline CDR1 and CDR2 sequences are SEHNR and FQNEAQ (reference sequence). The CDR3 consists of 15 residues. Trimming left V 3 bases short and J 5 bases short, with 16 bases between. CDR3 residues: CASSLIRGQGTEAFF. In nucleotides, the CDR3 is TGTGCCAGCAGCTTGATACGGGGTCAGGGGACTGAAGCTTTCTTT.

This clone has just a few counts. This chain links TRBV11-3 with TRBJ1-6; perhaps TRBD1 as D (5 bases). The CDR3 has 17 residues. Trimming cost V 2 bases and J 4 bases, with 15 bases left between them. The germline CDR1 and CDR2 sequences are SGHNT and YENEEA. The DNA of the CDR3 is TGTGCCAGCAGCTTACGGACTAGGAGGGGTTATAATTCACCCCTCCACTTT. Its protein is CASSLRTRRGYNSPLHF. The whole variable domain, filled in from reference TRBV11-3 and TRBJ1-6, reads EAGVVQSPRYKIIEKKQPVAFWCNPISGHNTLYWYLQNLGQGPELLIRYENEEAVDDSQLPKDRFSAERLKGVDSTLKIQPAELGDSAVYLCASSLRTRRGYNSPLHFGNGTRLTVT.

The chain joins TRBV6-4 to TRBJ1-4; D is undetermined. Trimming stripped 5 bases from V and 4 bases from J, with 20 bases between. This CDR3 has 17 residues. CDR1 is MRHNA, CDR2 SNTAGT, per germline. CDR3 loop: CASSKKRRRAGNEKLFF. The CDR3 DNA is TGTGCCAGCAGTAAAAAAAGGAGGAGGGCGGGTAATGAAAAACTGTTTTTT.

The V gene is TRBV5-1, the J gene TRBJ2-5, with D hard to call. This CDR3 has 17 residues. CDR1 is SGHRS and CDR2 is YFSETQ in the germline V gene. V dropped 0 bases and J dropped 5 bases, with 20 bases sitting between them. The CDR3 region has the DNA TGCGCCAGCAGCTTGGATACTCCCGGTGGGCTGTTGGAGACCCAGTACTTC. This gives the protein CASSLDTPGGLLETQYF.

The chain uses TRBV11-2 and TRBJ2-7; TRBD2 aligns across 8 bases. Germline trimming cut 5 bases from V and 5 bases from J; bases unmatched to any gene: 5. The CDR3 runs 13 residues. Germline-derived CDR1 and CDR2 are SGHAT and FQNNGV. This CDR3 is CASSLGGADEQYF. In DNA, the CDR3 is TGTGCCAGCAGCCTCGGGGGGGCCGACGAGCAGTACTTC.

About this clone itself: In the same sample, other DNA sequences code for this CDR3. The rearrangement links TRBV5-4 to TRBJ2-7; possibly TRBD2 for D (6 bases). The CDR3 has 13 residues. Germline V gene lookup returns CDR1 SGHNT and CDR2 YYREEE (reference sequence). Trimming removed 4 bases from V and 0 bases from J, with 8 bases in between. CDR3 amino acids: CASSPGSSYEQYF. CDR3 sequence (DNA): TGTGCCAGCAGCCCCGGGAGCTCCTACGAGCAGTACTTC.